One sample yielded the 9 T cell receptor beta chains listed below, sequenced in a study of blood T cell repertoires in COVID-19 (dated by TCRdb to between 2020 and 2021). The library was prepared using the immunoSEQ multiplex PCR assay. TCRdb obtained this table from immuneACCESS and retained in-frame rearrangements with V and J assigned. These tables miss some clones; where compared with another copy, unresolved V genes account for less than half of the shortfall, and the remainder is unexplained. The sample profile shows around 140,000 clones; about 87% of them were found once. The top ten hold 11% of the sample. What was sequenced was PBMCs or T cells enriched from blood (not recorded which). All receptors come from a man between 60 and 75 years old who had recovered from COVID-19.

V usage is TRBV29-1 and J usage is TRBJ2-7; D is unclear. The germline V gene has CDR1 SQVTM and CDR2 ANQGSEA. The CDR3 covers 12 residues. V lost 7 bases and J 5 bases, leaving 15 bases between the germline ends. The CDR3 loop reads CSGYSPPNEQYF. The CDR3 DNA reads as TGCAGCGGATACTCCCCCCCCAACGAGCAGTACTTC.

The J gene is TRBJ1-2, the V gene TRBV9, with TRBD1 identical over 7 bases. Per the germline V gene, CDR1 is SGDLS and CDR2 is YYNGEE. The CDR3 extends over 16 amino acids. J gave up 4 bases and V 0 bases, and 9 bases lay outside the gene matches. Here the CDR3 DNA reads TGTGCCAGCAGCGTAGAGGGGGCAGCCCCCGGCTATGGCTACACCTTC. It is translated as CASSVEGAAPGYGYTF. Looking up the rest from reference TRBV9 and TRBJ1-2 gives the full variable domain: DSGVTQTPKHLITATGQRVTLRCSPRSGDLSVYWYQQSLDQGLQFLIQYYNGEERAKGNILERFSAQQFPDLHSELNLSSLELGDSALYFCASSVEGAAPGYGYTFGSGTRLTVV.

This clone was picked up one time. The CDR3 spells CASSRRTDNFLNTEAFF. The DNA for the CDR3 is TGCGCCAGCAGCCGGAGGACAGATAACTTTTTGAACACTGAAGCTTTCTTT. The V and J genes are TRBV5-1 and TRBJ1-1; weak D call: TRBD1 (6 bases). The CDR3 totals 17 residues. V was pared by 4 bases and J by 0 bases, with 19 bases between. From germline, CDR1 is SGHRS and CDR2 YFSETQ.

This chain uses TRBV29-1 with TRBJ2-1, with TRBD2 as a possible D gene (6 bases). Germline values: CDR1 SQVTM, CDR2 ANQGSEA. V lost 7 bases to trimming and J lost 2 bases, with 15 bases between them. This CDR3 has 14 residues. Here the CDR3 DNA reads TGCAGCGAAGGAACTCGCGGGACCTACAATGAGCAGTTCTTC. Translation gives CSEGTRGTYNEQFF.

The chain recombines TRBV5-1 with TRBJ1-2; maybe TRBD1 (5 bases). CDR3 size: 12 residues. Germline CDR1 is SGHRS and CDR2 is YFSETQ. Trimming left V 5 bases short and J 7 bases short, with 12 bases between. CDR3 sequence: CASSTAGFGYTF. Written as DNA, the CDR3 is TGCGCCAGCAGTACCGCAGGGTTTGGCTACACCTTC.

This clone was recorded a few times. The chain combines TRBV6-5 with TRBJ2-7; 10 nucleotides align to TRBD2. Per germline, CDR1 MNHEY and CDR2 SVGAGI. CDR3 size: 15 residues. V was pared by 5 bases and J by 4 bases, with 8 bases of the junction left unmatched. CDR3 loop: CASSTELAGRYEQYF. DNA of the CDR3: TGTGCCAGCAGTACGGAACTAGCGGGAAGGTACGAGCAGTACTTC.

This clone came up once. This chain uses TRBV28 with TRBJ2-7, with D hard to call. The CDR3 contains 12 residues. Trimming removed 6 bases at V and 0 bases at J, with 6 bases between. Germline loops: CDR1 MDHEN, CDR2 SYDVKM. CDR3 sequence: CASRRNSYEQYF. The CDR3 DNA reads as TGTGCCAGCAGGCGGAACTCCTACGAGCAGTACTTC.

The CDR3 region has the DNA TGTGCCAGCAGTCGGACTAGCGGTTCCTACGAGCAGTACTTC. This translates into CASSRTSGSYEQYF. The chain links TRBV27 to TRBJ2-7; the match to TRBD2 covers 10 bases. Germline assignment: CDR1 MNHEY and CDR2 SMNVEV (reference sequence). Germline trimming cut 5 bases from V and 1 base from J; bases unmatched to any gene: 2. The CDR3 is 14 amino acids.

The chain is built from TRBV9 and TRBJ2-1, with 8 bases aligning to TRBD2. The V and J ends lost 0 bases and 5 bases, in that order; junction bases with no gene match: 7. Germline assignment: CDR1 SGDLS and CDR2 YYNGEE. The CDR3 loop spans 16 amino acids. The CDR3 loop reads CASSVGLREGHNEQFF. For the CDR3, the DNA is TGTGCCAGCAGCGTAGGTCTCCGGGAGGGCCACAATGAGCAGTTCTTC.